Shown below are 21 T cell receptor beta chains from a single sample sequenced in a study of CD8+CD57+ T cells in acquired aplastic anemia. Genomic DNA templated the TCR beta VDJ and CDR3 profiling. TCRdb re-derived calls from the reads in MiXCR, one entry per CDR3 protein. The sample contains about 420,000 distinct CDR3 sequences, about 70% of which appear only once. Source material: sorted CD4+, CD8+, or CD8+CD57+ T cells (not recorded which) from PBMCs. Every receptor here comes from a human donor in good health, serving as a control.

The chain recombines TRBV15 with TRBJ1-6; D gene uncertain. The CDR3 has 16 amino acids. Germline V gene lookup returns CDR1 LNHNV and CDR2 YYDKDF (reference sequence). With 0 bases removed from V and 10 bases from J, the gap between germline ends came to 16 bases. The CDR3 loop is CATSRDRARTGSPLHF. The CDR3 coding sequence is TGTGCCACCAGCAGAGATAGGGCCAGGACTGGCTCACCCCTCCACTTT.

The gene calls are TRBV19 and TRBJ1-1; no firm D call. Germline V CDR1 and CDR2: LNHDA, SQIVND (reference sequence). The CDR3 has 13 amino acids. Trimming took 9 bases from V and 7 from J, leaving 18 bases between them. The CDR3 reads CASSLWGRREAFF. As DNA, the CDR3 is TGTGCCAGCAGCTTATGGGGTAGGCGTGAAGCTTTCTTT. Based on the CDR3 plus reference TRBV19 and TRBJ1-1, the full variable domain is DGGITQSPKYLFRKEGQNVTLSCEQNLNHDAMYWYRQDPGQGLRLIYYSQIVNDFQKGDIAEGYSVSREKKESFPLTVTSAQKNPTAFYLCASSLWGRREAFFGQGTRLTVV.

Note on this clonotype: The junction shows a germline mismatch at one end, possibly a read error. This rearrangement joins TRBV2 to TRBJ2-7; the match to TRBD1 covers 7 bases. Looked up from germline, CDR1 is SNHLY and CDR2 is FYNNEI. The CDR3 spans 15 residues. Here the CDR3 reads CASTEDRAAIQQQYF. CDR3 DNA: TGTGCCAGCACCGAAGACAGGGCCGCCATTCAGCAGCAGTACTTT.

A note on this clonotype: Germline is not matched at one junction end, which may reflect a read error. The chain has TRBV7-2 and TRBJ1-2; perhaps TRBD1 as D (5 bases). Germline lookup yields CDR1 SGHTA and CDR2 FQGNSA. The CDR3 totals 14 residues. The chain's CDR3 is CASSSQGGDQPHHF. As DNA, the CDR3 is TGTGCCAGCAGCTCCCAGGGCGGGGATCAGCCCCACCACTTC.

This clonotype has only a few counts. This may be a read error: a much more frequent sequence differs by one nucleotide. The chain has TRBV24-1 and TRBJ2-4; the match to TRBD1 covers 8 bases. This CDR3 has 18 residues. The germline CDR1 and CDR2 sequences are KGHDR and SFDVKD. The CDR3 bases are TGTGCCACCAGTGAAGGACAGGGACCAACCTACGCCAAAAGCATTCAGTACTTC. Translation: CATSEGQGPTYAKSIQYF.

On this clonotype: A much larger clone lies one base from this, so it may be a read error. The chain couples TRBV3-1 to TRBJ2-1; the match to TRBD2 covers 8 bases. CDR1 is LGHDT, CDR2 YNNKEL, per germline (reference sequence). J gave up 9 bases and V 4 bases, and 11 bases lay outside the gene matches. CDR3 length: 15 amino acids. CDR3 sequence reads: CASSLDTSGGGEQFF. CDR3 nucleotides: TGTGCCAGCAGCCTAGATACGAGCGGGGGTGGTGAGCAGTTCTTC.

The V call is TRBV6-4, the J call TRBJ2-1; TRBD1 is a possible D gene (6 bases). The CDR3 spans 17 residues. In germline, CDR1 is MRHNA, CDR2 SNTAGT. V was trimmed by 0 bases and J by 5 bases, leaving 17 bases between them. The CDR3 coding sequence is TGTGCCAGCAGTGACTCGTCGACAGGTCAAGGGGACAATGAGCAGTTCTTC. Protein: CASSDSSTGQGDNEQFF.

The genes are TRBV12-3 or TRBV12-4 and TRBJ2-7; D uncertain. The DNA end is a closer match to TRBJ2-3, so the J assignment may be wrong. This CDR3 has 13 amino acids. DNA for the CDR3: TGTGCCAGCAGTCTAACGGCCGCCGAAAAACAGTATTTT. Its protein is CASSLTAAEKQYF.

This clonotype was recorded at least ten times. A much bigger clone sits one base away, suggesting this may be a read error. The chain employs TRBV20-1 and TRBJ2-1; TRBD1 matches 8 bases. This CDR3 has 15 amino acids. Germline loops: CDR1 DFQATT, CDR2 SNEGSKA (reference sequence). CDR3 region: CSARSVAGGHNGQFF. In nucleotides, the CDR3 is TGCAGTGCACGAAGCGTGGCAGGGGGCCACAATGGGCAGTTCTTC.

CDR3: CSAAEGGGPPETQYF. In DNA, the CDR3 is TGCAGTGCCGCTGAGGGTGGGGGGCCCCCGGAGACCCAGTACTTC. The chain links TRBV20-1 to TRBJ2-5; either TRBD1 or TRBD2 may supply D (6 bases each). The CDR3 is 15 amino acids. Germline CDR1 DFQATT, CDR2 SNEGSKA (reference sequence). Trimming stripped 6 bases from V and 5 bases from J, with 22 bases between.

For the CDR3, the DNA is TGTGCCAGCAGCATGTTGGGGCAGCATAATTCACCCCTCCACTTT. Its protein is CASSMLGQHNSPLHF. The chain is built from TRBV12-3 or TRBV12-4 and TRBJ1-6, with D possibly being TRBD1 (5 bases). The V end lost 6 bases, the J end lost 5 bases, and 14 bases lay between the germline ends. This CDR3 comprises 15 residues.

With regard to this clonotype: A junction end diverges from the germline sequence, so it may reflect a read error. The V call is TRBV7-8, the J call TRBJ1-4; D is unclear. Germline CDR1 is SGHVS and CDR2 is FQNEAQ. The length of the CDR3 is 14 residues. The CDR3 coding sequence is TGTGCCAGCAGAGTGAGCAGGAAGAATGAAAACCTGTTTTTT. As protein: CASRVSRKNENLFF.

Turning to this clonotype: Germline and junction disagree at one end, which may indicate a read error. The chain recombines TRBV10-2 with TRBJ2-7; 8 positions agree with TRBD1. The CDR3 extends over 15 amino acids. Germline CDR1 is WSHSY and CDR2 is SAAADI. Here the CDR3 reads CASISGTGPADEQHF. CDR3 DNA sequence: TGCGCCAGCATCTCCGGGACAGGCCCAGCAGACGAGCAGCACTTC.

Notes on this clonotype: The CDR3 ends on some other residue instead of the conserved phenylalanine or tryptophan, so this is likely a read error. No DNA is shown, since the ends of the CDR3 on it are uncertain; the CDR3 is the one TCRdb lists. The chain joins TRBV7-2 to TRBJ2-5. The CDR3 contains 12 residues when both ends are counted. Germline lookup yields CDR1 SGHTA and CDR2 FQGNSA. The CDR3 sequence: CASSEMPQTDND.

Many counts were recorded for this clonotype. V is TRBV12-3 or TRBV12-4 and J is TRBJ2-3, with D hard to call. The CDR3 has 13 amino acids. Trimming cost V 6 bases and J 2 bases, with 9 bases left between them. The DNA for the CDR3 is TGTGCCAGCAGCCCCATCCTCACAGATACGCAGTATTTT. Protein product: CASSPILTDTQYF.

To note about this clonotype: Just one base apart from a much larger clone, this may be a read error. The rearrangement joins TRBV12-3 or TRBV12-4 to TRBJ1-2; 11 nucleotides match TRBD1. CDR3 size: 16 residues. The CDR3 DNA is TGCGCCAGCAGCCTAGCCCTGAACCGGGACAGGGGGGACTACACCTTC. Translating it yields CASSLALNRDRGDYTF.

V and J are TRBV2 and TRBJ1-4, with D maybe TRBD1 (5 bases). The CDR3 is 14 residues long. Germline lookup yields CDR1 SNHLY and CDR2 FYNNEI. V dropped 6 bases and J dropped 5 bases, with 13 bases sitting between them. CDR3: CASSAGTTNEKLFF. CDR3 nucleotide sequence: TGTGCCAGCAGCGCCGGGACCACCAATGAAAAACTGTTTTTT.

As regards this clonotype: The junction departs from germline at one end; a sequencing error may be responsible. This chain uses TRBV2 with TRBJ1-2; tentative D call: TRBD1 (6 bases). The CDR3 length is 13 residues. Germline values: CDR1 SNHLY, CDR2 FYNNEI. The CDR3 coding sequence is TGTGCCAGCAGCGACCAGAACAGGGATATCTCGAGCTTC. As protein: CASSDQNRDISSF.

Remarks on this clonotype: One junction end disagrees with the germline gene, perhaps due to a read error. The chain links TRBV2 to TRBJ1-6; D possibly corresponds to TRBD1 (6 bases). The germline V gene has CDR1 SNHLY and CDR2 FYNNEI. CDR3 length equals 14 residues. The CDR3 loop reads CASSLRGYKSPLLF. CDR3 bases: TGTGCCAGCAGCCTCAGGGGCTATAAGTCACCCCTCCTCTTT.

As regards this clonotype: One end of the junction varies from germline; a read error may be responsible. The chain recombines TRBV20-1 with TRBJ1-1, with D possibly matching TRBD1 (5 bases). The CDR3 has 12 amino acids. Looked up from germline, CDR1 is DFQATT and CDR2 is SNEGSKA (reference sequence). The DNA for the CDR3 is TGCAGCGCTAGAGTTGGGGCAGGTGAAGCTTTCTTT. It specifies CSARVGAGEAFF.

As regards this clonotype: No conserved phenylalanine or tryptophan ends this CDR3, so it is likely a read error. J is TRBJ1-2 and V is TRBV15; D not certain. The CDR3 is 17 residues long. The germline CDR1 and CDR2 sequences are LNHNV and YYDKDF (reference sequence). CDR3 sequence: CATSRELTDINTYGYTC. The DNA of the CDR3 is TGTGCCACCAGCAGAGAGTTAACTGACATAAATACCTATGGTTACACCTGC.